One sample yielded the 20 T cell receptor beta chains listed below, sequenced in a study of identical twins. TCRdb re-derived calls from the 5' RACE reads in MiXCR, one entry per CDR3 protein. This sample has approximately 680,000 distinct CDR3 sequences, with around 7.4% found just once. The same data also went into a second study, on yellow fever vaccine responses in identical twins.

Sequences were obtained from PBMCs. The receptors were sampled from a woman younger than 35 in good health.

This clonotype was counted many times. V gene TRBV12-3 or TRBV12-4 combines with J gene TRBJ1-1, with unresolved D. This CDR3 comprises 12 residues. V shed 8 bases and J shed 8 bases, with 15 bases lying between them. The CDR3 DNA sequence: TGTGCCAGCTCCTATGGCGGGGTCGAAGCTTTCTTT. Translating gives CASSYGGVEAFF.

V gene TRBV4-1 combines with J gene TRBJ2-7, with 8 nucleotides matching TRBD1. The junction had 16 bases not matched to a gene; V was cut back by 3 bases and J by 6 bases. CDR1 and CDR2 from the germline V gene are MGHRA and YSYEKL. The length of the CDR3 is 17 residues. In DNA, the CDR3 is TGCGCCAGCAGCCAGTCCGTCACCTATTTACAGGGGGGCGAGCAGTACTTC. Its protein product is CASSQSVTYLQGGEQYF.

The V and J genes are TRBV15 and TRBJ2-1; TRBD2 might be the D (5 bases). Germline V gives CDR1 LNHNV, CDR2 YYDKDF (reference sequence). This CDR3 comprises 16 residues. V gave up 0 bases and J gave up 5 bases, with 14 bases separating them. In nucleotides, the CDR3 is TGTGCCACCAGCAGAGAGGTTGGACTTCTCAACAATGAGCAGTTCTTC. Its translation: CATSREVGLLNNEQFF.

V usage is TRBV2 and J usage is TRBJ1-5; D is uncertain. Looked up from germline, CDR1 is SNHLY and CDR2 is FYNNEI. The V end lost 0 bases, the J end lost 6 bases, and 12 bases lay between the germline ends. The CDR3 loop spans 15 amino acids. CDR3 residues: CASSEAAGSRQPQHF. The DNA of the CDR3 is TGTGCCAGCAGTGAAGCGGCGGGATCCCGTCAGCCCCAGCATTTT.

J is TRBJ1-1 and V is TRBV20-1; D unclear. V gave up 6 bases and J gave up 4 bases, with 18 bases separating them. Germline lookup yields CDR1 DFQATT and CDR2 SNEGSKA (reference sequence). The CDR3 totals 14 residues. CDR3 DNA: TGCAGTGCGGCAGGTACAGCAAGGTCCACTGAAGCTTTCTTT. It translates to CSAAGTARSTEAFF.

V is TRBV10-3 and J is TRBJ1-3; no firm D call. This CDR3 region has 17 residues. Germline V gene data show CDR1 as ENHRY and CDR2 as SYGVKD. The V gene lost 0 bases and the J gene lost 0 bases, with 12 bases spanning the gap. The CDR3 here is CAISESGGLGSGNTIYF. The CDR3 DNA is TGTGCCATCAGTGAGTCTGGAGGGCTCGGCTCTGGAAACACCATATATTTT.

There are many counts of this clonotype. V and J are TRBV12-3 or TRBV12-4 and TRBJ1-1; unclear D gene. V was trimmed by 3 bases and J by 0 bases, leaving 11 bases between them. The CDR3 totals 15 residues. This CDR3 is CASSFANLMNTEAFF. In DNA form, the CDR3 reads TGTGCCAGCAGTTTTGCCAACCTCATGAACACTGAAGCTTTCTTT.

This clonotype was recorded at least ten times. V and J are TRBV12-3 or TRBV12-4 and TRBJ1-2; perhaps TRBD1 as D (5 bases). The CDR3 loop spans 12 amino acids. Trimming removed 6 bases at V and 2 bases at J, with 7 bases between. CDR3 DNA sequence: TGTGCCAGCAGACAGGACAACTATGGCTACACCTTC. As protein: CASRQDNYGYTF.

The chain employs TRBV6-2 or TRBV6-3 and TRBJ2-5, with 15 nucleotides matching TRBD2. Trimming cost V 2 bases and J 5 bases; bases outside gene matches: 6. The CDR3 covers 17 residues. Germline CDR1 and CDR2: MNHEY and SVGEGT. The CDR3 sequence is CASSYPGLAGGGETQYF. DNA of the CDR3: TGTGCCAGCAGTTACCCGGGACTAGCGGGAGGCGGGGAGACCCAGTACTTC.

In this sample, this clonotype turned up many times. V usage is TRBV2 and J usage is TRBJ1-3; D perhaps matches TRBD1 (5 bases). The germline CDR1 and CDR2 sequences are SNHLY and FYNNEI. The CDR3 runs 15 residues. Deletions cut 6 bases from V and 0 bases from J, with 12 bases between. CDR3 bases: TGTGCCAGCAGAAGCGGGACGGGCTCTGGAAACACCATATATTTT. Protein sequence: CASRSGTGSGNTIYF.

This clonotype was observed a handful of times. This sequence joins TRBV2 and TRBJ2-7, with unresolved D. The germline CDR1 and CDR2 sequences are SNHLY and FYNNEI. The CDR3 extends over 14 amino acids. With 7 bases removed from V and 2 bases from J, the gap between germline ends came to 15 bases. In DNA form, the CDR3 reads TGTGCCAGCAAGCCGGACGGACCGACCTACGAGCAGTACTTC. Protein sequence: CASKPDGPTYEQYF.

The V call is TRBV5-1, the J call TRBJ2-3, with D perhaps being TRBD1 or TRBD2 (5 bases each). The CDR3 contains 15 residues. The V end was cut by 0 bases, the J end by 6 bases, with 14 bases between. CDR1 is SGHRS, CDR2 YFSETQ, per germline. In DNA, the CDR3 is TGCGCCAGCAGCTTGGGGGGACCCTTCGGCGATACGCAGTATTTT. It encodes CASSLGGPFGDTQYF.

The chain is built from TRBV20-1 and TRBJ2-1, with D possibly TRBD2 on 5 matching bases. Germline CDR1 and CDR2: DFQATT and SNEGSKA (reference sequence). The CDR3 has 16 residues. Trimming took 1 base from V and 0 from J, leaving 13 bases between them. CDR3 sequence (DNA): TGCAGTGCTAGAGTCGGGGAGCGGAGCTCCTACAATGAGCAGTTCTTC. It is translated as CSARVGERSSYNEQFF.

This clonotype was observed a handful of times. The V call is TRBV12-5, the J call TRBJ2-7; D not certain. This CDR3 has 12 residues. Germline V gene data show CDR1 as LGHNT and CDR2 as FRNRAP. V lost 3 bases and J lost 4, with 7 bases in between. In DNA form, the CDR3 reads TGTGCTAGTGGTTTAAATCTTTACGAGCAGTACTTC. This encodes CASGLNLYEQYF. Full variable domain (missing parts from reference TRBV12-5 and TRBJ2-7): DARVTQTPRHKVTEMGQEVTMRCQPILGHNTVFWYRQTMMQGLELLAYFRNRAPLDDSGMPKDRFSAEMPDATLATLKIQPSEPRDSAVYFCASGLNLYEQYFGPGTRLTVT.

The chain joins TRBV12-5 to TRBJ1-2; no definite D call. Trimming left V 2 bases short and J 2 bases short, with 9 bases between. This CDR3 contains 14 residues. The germline V gene encodes CDR1 LGHNT and CDR2 FRNRAP. The CDR3 DNA is TGTGCTAGTGGTTTGTTCGACGGCAACTATGGCTACACCTTC. Translation gives CASGLFDGNYGYTF.

In its sample, this clonotype was seen a few times. This chain connects TRBV3-1 to TRBJ2-3; 13 bases line up with TRBD2. Germline CDR1 and CDR2: LGHDT and YNNKEL (reference sequence). CDR3 length equals 18 residues. J gave up 5 bases and V 4 bases, and 12 bases lay outside the gene matches. The CDR3: CASSLGLAGALRIDTQYF. CDR3 nucleotides: TGTGCCAGCAGCCTTGGACTAGCGGGAGCACTAAGGATAGATACGCAGTATTTT.

This clonotype occurred a few times. The chain uses TRBV4-1 and TRBJ2-3; tentatively, D is TRBD1 or TRBD2 (5 bases each). The germline gives CDR1 MGHRA, CDR2 YSYEKL. The CDR3 runs to 15 residues. Trimming cost V 0 bases and J 5 bases, with 12 bases left between them. CDR3 coding DNA: TGCGCCAGCAGCCAAGAGAGGGGAGTTGAAGATACGCAGTATTTT. It encodes CASSQERGVEDTQYF.

With respect to this clonotype: The CDR3 carries no conserved terminal phenylalanine or tryptophan, so it likely arises from a read error. The chain combines TRBV28 with TRBJ2-2, with TRBD2 as a possible D gene (5 bases). The V and J ends lost 10 bases and 9 bases respectively, with 21 bases between them. Germline lookup yields CDR1 MDHEN and CDR2 SYDVKM. This CDR3 has 14 residues. CDR3 protein: CAMSPGLLCWELFC. In DNA form, the CDR3 reads TGTGCCATGAGCCCAGGACTCCTCTGCTGGGAGCTGTTTTGT.

Ten or more counts support this clonotype. The DNA for the CDR3 is TGCAGCCCCAGAAAGAAAAGACAGGGAGAGCAGTACGTC. Encoded protein: CSPRKKRQGEQYV. This sequence joins TRBV29-1 and TRBJ2-7; 7 bases line up with TRBD1. Trimming removed 8 bases from V and 7 bases from J; junction bases left unmatched: 14. Per germline, CDR1 SQVTM and CDR2 ANQGSEA. The CDR3 is made up of 13 amino acids.

This clonotype has only a few counts. The genes are TRBV6-2 or TRBV6-3 and TRBJ2-7; the D is unclear. Germline values: CDR1 MNHEY, CDR2 SVGEGT. The germline V and J ends were trimmed by 11 bases and 0 bases, with 14 bases remaining between them. This CDR3 has 13 residues. The CDR3 loop reads CASNEGVSYEQYV. The CDR3 DNA reads as TGTGCCTCAAATGAAGGTGTCTCCTACGAGCAGTACGTC.